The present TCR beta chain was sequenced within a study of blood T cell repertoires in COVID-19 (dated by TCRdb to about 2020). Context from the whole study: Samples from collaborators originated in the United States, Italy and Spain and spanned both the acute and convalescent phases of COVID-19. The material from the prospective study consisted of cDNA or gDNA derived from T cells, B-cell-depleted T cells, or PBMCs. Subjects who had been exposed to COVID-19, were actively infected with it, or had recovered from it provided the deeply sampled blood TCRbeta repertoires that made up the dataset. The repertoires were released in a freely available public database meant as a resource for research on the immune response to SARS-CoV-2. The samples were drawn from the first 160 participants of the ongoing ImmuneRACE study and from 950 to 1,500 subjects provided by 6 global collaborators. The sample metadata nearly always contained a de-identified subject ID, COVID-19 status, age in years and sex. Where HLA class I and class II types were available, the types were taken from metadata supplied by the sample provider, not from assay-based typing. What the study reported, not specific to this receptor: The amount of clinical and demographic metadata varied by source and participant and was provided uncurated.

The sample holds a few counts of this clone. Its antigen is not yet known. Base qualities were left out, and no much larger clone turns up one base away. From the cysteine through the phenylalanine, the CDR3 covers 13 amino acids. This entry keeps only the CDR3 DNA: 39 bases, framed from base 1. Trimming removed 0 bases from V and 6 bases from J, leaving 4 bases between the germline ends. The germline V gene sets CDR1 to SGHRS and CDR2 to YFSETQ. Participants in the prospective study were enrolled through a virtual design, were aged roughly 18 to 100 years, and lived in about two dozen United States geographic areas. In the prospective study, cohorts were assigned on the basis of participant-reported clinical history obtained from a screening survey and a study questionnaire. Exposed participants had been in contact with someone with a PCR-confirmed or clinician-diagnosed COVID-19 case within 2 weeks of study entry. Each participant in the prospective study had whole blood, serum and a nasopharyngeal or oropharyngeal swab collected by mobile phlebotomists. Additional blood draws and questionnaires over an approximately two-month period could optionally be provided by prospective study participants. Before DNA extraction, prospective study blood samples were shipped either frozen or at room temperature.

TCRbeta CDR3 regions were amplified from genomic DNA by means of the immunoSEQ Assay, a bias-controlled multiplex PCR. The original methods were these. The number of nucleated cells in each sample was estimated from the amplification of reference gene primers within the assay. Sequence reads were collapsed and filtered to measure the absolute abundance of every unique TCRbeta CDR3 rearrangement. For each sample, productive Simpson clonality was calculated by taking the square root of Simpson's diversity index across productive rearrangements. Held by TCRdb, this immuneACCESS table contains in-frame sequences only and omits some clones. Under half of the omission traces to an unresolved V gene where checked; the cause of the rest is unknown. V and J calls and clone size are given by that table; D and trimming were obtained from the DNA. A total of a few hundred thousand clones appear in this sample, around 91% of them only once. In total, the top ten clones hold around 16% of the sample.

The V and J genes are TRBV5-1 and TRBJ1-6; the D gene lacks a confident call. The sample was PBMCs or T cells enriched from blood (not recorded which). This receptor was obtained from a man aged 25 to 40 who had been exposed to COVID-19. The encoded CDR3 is CASSLDSNSPLHF. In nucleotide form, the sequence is TGCGCCAGCAGCTTGGACAGTAATTCACCCCTCCACTTT.